The clone carrying this T cell receptor (beta chain) appeared a few times. This sample was included in a study of T cells after yellow fever vaccination. Findings and limits, study-wide: Post-booster repertoires contained most primary-vaccination clones again (approximately 95% CD4, approximately 88% CD8). Overlap between CD4 and CD8 compartments was detected for a small share of clonotypes.

UMIs were added to TCR cDNA along with a universal primer site when it was made by 5'RACE template switching. TCRdb used MiXCR to reprocess the 5' RACE reads, holding one entry per CDR3 protein. The sample has roughly 94,000 distinct CDR3 sequences; 8.9% are singletons. J gave up 6 bases and V 3 bases, and 10 bases lay outside the gene matches. Germline-derived CDR1 and CDR2 are SGHNT and YYREEE (reference sequence). The CDR3 consists of 15 residues. V gene TRBV5-4 combines with J gene TRBJ2-3, with 7 bases aligning to TRBD2. This sequence originates from a man younger than 35 who received the YFV17D yellow fever vaccine. The sequencing used CD8+ T cells not binding an NS4B(214-222) dextramer, sorted from PBMCs, collected around 16 days after the first yellow fever vaccination. The CDR3 DNA is TGTGCCAGCAGCTGGGGGGGTCCCGGTGGGGATACGCAGTATTTT. The encoded protein is CASSWGGPGGDTQYF.